Following are 21 T cell receptor beta chains from one sample sequenced in a study of radiation and T cells in renal cell carcinoma. This sample's time point: blood 4 weeks post-SBRT, at nephrectomy. The treatment: 15 Gy SBRT to primary tumor, nephrectomy 4 weeks later. Using immunoSEQ multiplex PCR, the repertoire was profiled, and TCRdb retains in-frame clones only, with some absent. The sample has 150,000 or so clones; about 87% are singletons. The sample here was blood, taken from a patient whose treatment included radiotherapy and nephrectomy. These receptors all stem from a woman aged 50 to 60 with renal cell carcinoma.

This clone came up a few times. The chain employs TRBV2 and TRBJ1-5; perhaps TRBD1 as D (5 bases). Trimming cost V 6 bases and J 5 bases, with 17 bases left between them. Germline V lookup: CDR1 SNHLY, CDR2 FYNNEI. This CDR3 has 15 amino acids. CDR3 sequence reads: CASSLLQGGDQPQHF. DNA of the CDR3: TGTGCCAGCAGCCTCCTTCAGGGCGGGGATCAGCCCCAGCATTTT.

This chain links TRBV11-2 with TRBJ2-2; D remains unclear. The CDR3 runs 15 residues. Per the germline V gene, CDR1 is SGHAT and CDR2 is FQNNGV. Between the trimmed V and J ends, which lost 6 bases and 8 bases, there was a span of 19 bases. CDR3 sequence (DNA): TGTGCCAGCAGACCCTCAGTGCGCCCAGGTGGGGAGCTGTTTTTT. Amino acids: CASRPSVRPGGELFF.

J is TRBJ2-4 and V is TRBV2; D gene unclear. This CDR3 has 15 residues. From germline, CDR1 is SNHLY and CDR2 FYNNEI. Deletions cut 2 bases from V and 0 bases from J, with 8 bases between. The CDR3 DNA is TGTGCCAGCAGTGAACTGAATGTAGCCAAAAACATTCAGTACTTC. Translating gives CASSELNVAKNIQYF. The whole variable domain, remainder taken from reference TRBV2 and TRBJ2-4, is EPEVTQTPSHQVTQMGQEVILRCVPISNHLYFYWYRQILGQKVEFLVSFYNNEISEKSEIFDDQFSVERPDGSNFTLKIRSTKLEDSAMYFCASSELNVAKNIQYFGAGTRLSVL.

The chain is built from TRBV9 and TRBJ1-5; D not resolved. This CDR3 is 13 amino acids long. Trimming stripped 4 bases from V and 0 bases from J, with 5 bases between. Germline values: CDR1 SGDLS, CDR2 YYNGEE. The CDR3 region has the DNA TGTGCCAGCAGCCGATATAGCAATCAGCCCCAGCATTTT. This encodes CASSRYSNQPQHF.

The chain carries TRBV23-1 and TRBJ2-7, with 8 bases identical to TRBD1. TRBV23-1 qualifies as an ORF whose function is uncertain. The V segment lost 0 bases and the J segment 0 bases; nucleotides outside the gene matches: 7. The CDR3 length is 17 residues. This CDR3 is CASSQSGDRSSSYEQYF. The CDR3 DNA is TGCGCCAGCAGTCAATCGGGGGACAGGTCAAGCTCCTACGAGCAGTACTTC.

V usage is TRBV25-1 and J usage is TRBJ2-5, with D unresolved. The DNA end is more similar to TRBJ2-7, so the J call may be wrong. The CDR3 length is 14 residues. Germline values: CDR1 MGHDK, CDR2 SYGVNS. The CDR3, as DNA: TGTGCCAGCAGTGAAGCGTACAGTTCCTACGAGCAGTACTTC. This translates into CASSEAYSSYEQYF.

The CDR3 loop is CASSKVSEQYF. CDR3 bases: TGTGCCAGCAGCAAAGTGTCCGAGCAGTACTTC. The chain is built from TRBV21-1 and TRBJ2-7. TRBV21-1 is given as a pseudogene. The CDR3 has 11 amino acids.

The CDR3 nucleotides are TGTGCCAGCAGCTTACCAGCGGGGGCTAGCTCCTACAATGAGCAGTTCTTC. Translated, it gives CASSLPAGASSYNEQFF. The chain is built from TRBV7-2 and TRBJ2-1; TRBD2 aligns across 8 bases. The CDR3 extends over 17 amino acids. CDR1 and CDR2 from the germline V gene are SGHTA and FQGNSA. The V segment lost 2 bases and the J segment 0 bases; nucleotides outside the gene matches: 6.

The chain couples TRBV6-1 to TRBJ2-5; 10 bases are shared with TRBD2. V shed 6 bases, J shed 5 bases, and the junction held 6 bases outside the gene matches. The CDR3 contains 14 residues. The germline CDR1 and CDR2 sequences are MNHNS and SASEGT. CDR3 nucleotide sequence: TGTGCCAGCAGGAGCGGGGGGGCGAGTGAGACCCAGTACTTC. Residues: CASRSGGASETQYF.

The chain has TRBV4-1 and TRBJ1-2; 8 nucleotides line up with TRBD1. The CDR3 contains 15 residues. Germline V gives CDR1 MGHRA, CDR2 YSYEKL. The junction had 5 bases not matched to a gene; V was cut back by 1 base and J by 4 bases. This chain's CDR3 is CASSQGQGAGYGYTF. The CDR3 nucleotides read TGCGCCAGCAGCCAAGGTCAGGGGGCGGGCTATGGCTACACCTTC.

With regard to this clone: It may be a read error: a sequence one base away is much more abundant. The V and J genes are TRBV28 and TRBJ1-1; D ambiguous. The CDR3 runs to 11 residues. V lost 8 bases and J lost 0, with 4 bases in between. Per germline, CDR1 MDHEN and CDR2 SYDVKM. The CDR3: CASGLNTEAFF. The CDR3 DNA reads as TGTGCCAGCGGCCTGAACACTGAAGCTTTCTTT.

The J gene is TRBJ2-7, the V gene TRBV11-2, with TRBD1 identical over 9 bases. CDR1 SGHAT and CDR2 FQNNGV come from the germline V gene. V shed 1 base, J shed 4 bases, and the junction held 5 bases outside the gene matches. This CDR3 is built from 15 residues. CDR3 bases: TGTGCCAGCAGCTTAGCTCCCGGGACAGGGTACGAGCAGTACTTC. Protein product: CASSLAPGTGYEQYF.

This sequence joins TRBV12-5 and TRBJ2-5; D is perhaps TRBD1 or TRBD2 (5 bases each). The ends were cut back, 0 bases at V and 5 bases at J, with 16 bases in the middle. The CDR3 extends over 16 amino acids. Germline V CDR1 and CDR2: LGHNT, FRNRAP. The CDR3 DNA is TGTGCTAGTGGTTTGGTCACAACTAGGGGTTTGGAGACCCAGTACTTC. It codes for CASGLVTTRGLETQYF.

Turning to this clone: At one boundary the junction diverges from the germline segment, which might be a read error. The J gene is TRBJ2-3, the V gene TRBV5-1; no definite D call. The V gene's germline CDR1 is SGHRS and CDR2 YFSETQ. The CDR3 covers 13 residues. CDR3 protein: CATSSAASDTQYF. The CDR3 DNA reads as TGCGCCACCAGCTCGGCAGCCTCAGATACGCAGTATTTT.

The CDR3 here is CASSYNLDGYTF. CDR3 bases: TGTGCCAGCAGTTACAACTTAGACGGCTACACCTTC. V and J are TRBV6-5 and TRBJ1-2; D gene uncertain. The CDR3 is made up of 12 amino acids. Germline V gene sequence: CDR1 MNHEY, CDR2 SVGAGI. Trimming removed 2 bases from V and 8 bases from J, with 9 bases in between.

The V and J genes are TRBV2 and TRBJ1-1; 8 bases agree with TRBD1. Looked up from germline, CDR1 is SNHLY and CDR2 is FYNNEI. V lost 5 bases to trimming and J lost 9 bases; unmatched junction nucleotides: 17. The CDR3 totals 16 residues. The CDR3 nucleotides are TGTGCCAGCAGTTTTCCCCGGACAGGGAGTAGGGTAAAAGCTTTCTTT. Encoded protein: CASSFPRTGSRVKAFF.

The rearrangement uses TRBV6-6 and TRBJ1-1; D is possibly TRBD1 (5 bases). Germline loops: CDR1 MNHNY, CDR2 SVGAGI (reference sequence). The germline V and J ends were trimmed by 6 bases and 2 bases, with 10 bases remaining between them. The CDR3 is 13 residues long. The CDR3 reads CASSRGSNTEAFF. The CDR3 nucleotides are TGTGCCAGCAGCCGGGGGAGCAACACTGAAGCTTTCTTT.

This chain joins TRBV4-3 and TRBJ2-5; perhaps D is TRBD1 or TRBD2 (6 bases each). The CDR3 sequence is 15 residues long. V was trimmed by 1 base and J by 4 bases, leaving 13 bases between them. Germline assignment: CDR1 LGHNA and CDR2 YSLEER. The CDR3 DNA sequence: TGCGCCAGCAGCCAAGGAACAGGAGGGGGAGAGACCCAGTACTTC. Amino acids: CASSQGTGGGETQYF.

This chain joins TRBV7-6 and TRBJ2-1; the D is unclear. This CDR3 spans 11 amino acids. Trimming stripped 0 bases from V and 7 bases from J, with 1 base between. Germline V gene sequence: CDR1 SGHVS, CDR2 FNYEAQ. The CDR3 DNA reads TGTGCCAGCAGCTTAGCGAATGAGCAGTTCTTC. Translated, it gives CASSLANEQFF.

This rearrangement joins TRBV7-2 to TRBJ1-1; D ambiguous. The CDR3 length is 13 residues. Germline CDR1 SGHTA, CDR2 FQGNSA. The V end lost 2 bases, the J end lost 1 base, and 5 bases lay between the germline ends. The CDR3 region is CASSLNRNTEAFF. The CDR3 DNA reads TGTGCCAGCAGCTTAAACAGGAACACTGAAGCTTTCTTT.

This chain joins TRBV5-1 and TRBJ2-5; TRBD1 matches at 7 bases. The germline gives CDR1 SGHRS, CDR2 YFSETQ. After removal of 2 bases from V and 0 bases from J, the junction contained 10 bases not matched to a gene. CDR3 size: 17 residues. CDR3 nucleotide sequence: TGCGCCAGCAGCTTTTACTCAACGACAGGGAACCAAGAGACCCAGTACTTC. Protein product: CASSFYSTTGNQETQYF.